Included here is one TCR beta chain sequence, with context. The sample holds a few counts of this clonotype. What this receptor recognizes is not known. No clone much larger than this one lies a single base away; base qualities are absent. The CDR3 runs 16 amino acids, cysteine and phenylalanine included. Here the CDR3 DNA is all that survives: 48 bases in frame from base 1. From the germline V gene, CDR1 is LGHNA and CDR2 is YNFKEQ. For this chain, trimming is 0 bases at the V end and 3 bases at the J end, and the number of junction bases without a gene match is 8. The method was 5' RACE. TCRdb lists the instrument as Illumina HiSeq 2500. The second PCR ran for about 6 to 12 cycles and used a J-beta primer mix along with a sample-barcoded 5' primer. A template-switch 5' adaptor carrying 12 random nucleotides introduced a unique molecular identifier onto each TCR beta cDNA molecule. Each sample yielded at least 3 million CDR3-containing paired-end reads. The Mint cDNA synthesis kit, primed by a TRBC-specific oligonucleotide, was used to synthesize first-strand cDNA from all RNA. Following uracil-DNA glycosylase treatment, all cDNA underwent a first 18-cycle PCR with the universal primers M1SS and BC2_uni_R. For the original study's pipeline: Normalization of each sample was performed by random selection of 1 million high-quality reads, each carrying a distinct molecular identifier. Instead of being binned into consensus sequences, reads with shared molecular identifiers were discarded. MiTCR, run with a Q25 quality threshold and the strictest error-elimination algorithm, handled CDR3 identification, clonotype clustering and error correction. A nonparametric unseen species model with Euler transformation was used to estimate a lower bound on total TCR beta diversity. Clones were called with MiXCR by TCRdb after fastp trimmed the public reads at Q25, and only in-frame beta chains were retained. A single entry per CDR3 protein holds the most common genes and DNA from its merged rows. In this record, the V and J calls reflect TCRdb's handling and not the investigators' own analysis. The sample table records around 1,000,000 distinct CDR3 sequences; around 27% of these occur just once. Jointly, the top ten make up 0.65% to 0.95% of the sample.

This record belongs to a study of blood T cells in healthy people across ages (dated by TCRdb to the mid-2010s). Some background on the complete study: In model experiments, template switching captured about one uniquely barcoded TCR beta cDNA molecule for every two T cells. Donors were grouped into four age groups: young (average roughly 15 years), middle-aged (39), aged (roughly 67) and long-lived (approximately 75). The study measured age-related changes in TCR beta repertoire diversity using deep sequencing normalized with unique cDNA molecular identifiers. Using the same blood draw, the study looked at two additional independent replicas of 1 million unique cDNA reads for two donors, one aged 18 to 30 and the other aged 80 or older. Beyond this particular receptor, the publication reports: Observed TCR beta diversity per million T cells fell roughly linearly with age, and a significant reduction was already apparent by age roughly 41. Bulk unsorted PBMC profiling prevented conclusive comparison of naive and antigen-experienced compartments. Because the CMV infection status of the donors was unknown, age-related changes in expanded clonotypes may potentially have been confounded. Estimates of total diversity from one million sequenced T cells were regarded as lower bounds and underestimates. Compared with the aged group, more naive CD4+ T cells, fewer expanded clones and increased TCR diversity were shown by the long-lived group, suggesting age selection. The percentage of naive T cells measured by flow cytometry correlated strongly with observed TCR beta diversity.

Donors were 39 systemically healthy Caucasian individuals from Russia aged 6 to 90 years. Each donor gave about 9.8 milliliters of peripheral blood, drawn into EDTA-treated Vacutainer tubes. Ficoll-Paque density-gradient centrifugation was used to isolate PBMCs, with at least 6 million per sample. Trizol reagent was used to extract total RNA from PBMCs, with at least 6 micrograms per sample. The percentages of naive CD45RAhigh/CD27high T cells were determined by flow cytometry on a PBMC aliquot from every donor. This same sample was also taken into another study, of T cells of mothers and their children. As the second publication notes: Nine systemically healthy Caucasian individuals, comprising three mothers and their six children, were included as donors. cDNA synthesis used all of the extracted RNA, with roughly 1.5 ug of RNA in each 15 ul reaction. Sample barcodes and 2-4 random nucleotides were added via the M1S primer in the second PCR. Over 9.5 million TCR beta CDR3 reads came from each mother, compared with some 3 million reads from each child. Thymic selection shapes the output of TCR recombination in a similar way in related and unrelated pairs, and inherited differences have a minor effect. Normalized repertoire overlap in related mother-child pairs was always slightly higher than in unrelated mother-child pairs, but the difference was never significant. Persistent microchimeric T cell clones were not detected, at a sensitivity of about 90 clones per million clonotypes. In the study, deep NGS was used to compare the TCR beta repertoires of mothers and children, and features distinguishing related mother-child pairs from unrelated individuals were sought. The mean age was about 40 +/- 4 years for the mothers and approximately 11 +/- 4 years for the children. After adapter ligation with NEBNext reagents, the libraries were sequenced on Illumina HiSeq 2000 with 100+100 nt paired-end reads. To prevent cross-contamination, the mother and child libraries were prepared a month apart and were sequenced in separate runs. Between roughly 500,000 and 2,300,000 distinct TCR beta clonotypes were identified per donor. Naive TCR beta clonotypes were estimated from low-frequency clonotypes matched to each donor's FACS-determined naive share, without sorting.

The receptor comes from a girl aged 2-10 years in good health. What was sequenced was blood. The chain links TRBV4-2 with TRBJ2-7; 7 bases in between match TRBD2. The base sequence is TGTGCCAGCAGCCAAGACCTCGGGGGGAGTAACTACGAGCAGTACTTC. This yields the protein CASSQDLGGSNYEQYF.